This T cell receptor (beta chain) was captured by sequencing in a study of T cells in Graves' hyperthyroidism and ophthalmopathy. This clonotype was observed many times. RNA transcripts gave rise to amplified TCR beta CDR3 regions. The TCR CDR3 was amplified in a first-round RT-PCR using the HTBI primer set. TCRdb reprocessed the multiplex PCR reads with MiXCR, giving one entry per CDR3 protein. This table has some 650,000 distinct CDR3 sequences, more than 15% appearing once. Diagnostic assessment was based on clinical symptoms, serum thyroxine and TRAb, thyroid ultrasound and orbital computed tomography. The sequenced sample was blood. The origin of this receptor is a woman aged 40 to 49 with Graves' ophthalmopathy.

The chain's CDR3 is CASSIIQDTQYF. The CDR3 DNA sequence: TGTGCCAGCAGTATAATACAGGATACGCAGTATTTT. The V gene is TRBV2, the J gene TRBJ2-3; D call uncertain. The CDR3 is made up of 12 amino acids. Trimming removed 5 bases at V and 6 bases at J, with 9 bases between. Germline V gene data show CDR1 as SNHLY and CDR2 as FYNNEI.